The clone carrying this TCR beta chain was counted only a few times. The data are from a study of radiotherapy plus CTLA-4 blockade in lung cancer. Study-level information: Objective responses were recorded in around a sixth of patients, with disease control recorded in around 30%.

People whose metastatic non-small-cell lung cancer was chemo-refractory got focal radiation along with CTLA-4 blockade by ipilimumab. The CDR3 length is 14 residues. CDR1 and CDR2 from the germline V gene are LNHDA and SQIVND (reference sequence). Trimming stripped 5 bases from V and 2 bases from J, with 12 bases between. Profiled with immunoSEQ multiplex PCR; TCRdb holds only in-frame clones, not every one. In the table there are 39,000 or so clones, over 70% of which are singletons. This sample comprised peripheral blood, obtained from a patient treated with radiotherapy plus ipilimumab. The TCR originated in a human donor with non-small cell lung cancer who had stable disease on radiotherapy plus ipilimumab. The chain uses TRBV19 and TRBJ1-1, with no clear D. The DNA for the CDR3 is TGTGCCAGTAGTCATCAAGGTGGAAACACTGAAGCTTTCTTT. Amino acid sequence: CASSHQGGNTEAFF.